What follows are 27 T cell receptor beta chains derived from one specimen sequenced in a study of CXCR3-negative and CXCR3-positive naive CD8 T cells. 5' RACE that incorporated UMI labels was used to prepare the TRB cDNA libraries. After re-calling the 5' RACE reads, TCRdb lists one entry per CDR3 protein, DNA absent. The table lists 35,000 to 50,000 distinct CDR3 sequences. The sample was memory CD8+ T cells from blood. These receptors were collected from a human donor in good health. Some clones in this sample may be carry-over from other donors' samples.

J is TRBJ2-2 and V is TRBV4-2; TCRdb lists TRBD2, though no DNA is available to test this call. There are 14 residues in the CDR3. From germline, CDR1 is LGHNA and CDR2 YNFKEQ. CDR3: CASSQSEEVGELFF.

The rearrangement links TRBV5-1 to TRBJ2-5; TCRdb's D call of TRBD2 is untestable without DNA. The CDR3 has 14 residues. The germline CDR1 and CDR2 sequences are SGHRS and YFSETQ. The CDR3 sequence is CASGEDPNQETQYF.

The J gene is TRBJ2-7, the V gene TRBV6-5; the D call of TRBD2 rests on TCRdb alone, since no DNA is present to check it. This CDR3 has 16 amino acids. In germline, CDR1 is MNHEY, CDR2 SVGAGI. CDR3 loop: CASSPSTSGFSYEQYF.

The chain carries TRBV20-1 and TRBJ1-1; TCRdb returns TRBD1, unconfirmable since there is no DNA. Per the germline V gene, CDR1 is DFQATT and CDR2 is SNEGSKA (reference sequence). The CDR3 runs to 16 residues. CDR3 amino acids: CSAPDKDRGPYTEAFF.

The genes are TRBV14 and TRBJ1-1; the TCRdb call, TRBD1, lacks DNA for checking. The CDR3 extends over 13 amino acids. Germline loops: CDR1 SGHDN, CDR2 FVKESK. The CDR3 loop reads CASSQGGAGEAFF.

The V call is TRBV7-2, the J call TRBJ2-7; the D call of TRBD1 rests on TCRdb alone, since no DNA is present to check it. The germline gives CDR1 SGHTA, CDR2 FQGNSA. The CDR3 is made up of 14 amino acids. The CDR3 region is CASSFDSYSYEQYF.

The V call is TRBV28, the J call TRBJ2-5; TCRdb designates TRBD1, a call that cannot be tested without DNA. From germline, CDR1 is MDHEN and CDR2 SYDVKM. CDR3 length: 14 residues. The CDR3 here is CASSPRRGRETQYF.

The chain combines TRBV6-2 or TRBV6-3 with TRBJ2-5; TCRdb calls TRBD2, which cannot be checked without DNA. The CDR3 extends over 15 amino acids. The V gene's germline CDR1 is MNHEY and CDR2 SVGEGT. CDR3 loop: CASSPGTSGPETQYF.

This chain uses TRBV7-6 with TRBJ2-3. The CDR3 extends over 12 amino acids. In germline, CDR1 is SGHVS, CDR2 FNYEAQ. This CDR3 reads CASSLGDSSQYF.

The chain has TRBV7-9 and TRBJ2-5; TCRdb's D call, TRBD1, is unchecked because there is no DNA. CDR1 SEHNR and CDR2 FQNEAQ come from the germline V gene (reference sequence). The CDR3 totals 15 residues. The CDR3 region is CASSRQGALGETQYF.

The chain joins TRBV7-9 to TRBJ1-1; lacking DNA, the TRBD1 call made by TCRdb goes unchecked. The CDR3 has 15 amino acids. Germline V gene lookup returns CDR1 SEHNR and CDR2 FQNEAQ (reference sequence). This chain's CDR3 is CASSERQGSVTEAFF.

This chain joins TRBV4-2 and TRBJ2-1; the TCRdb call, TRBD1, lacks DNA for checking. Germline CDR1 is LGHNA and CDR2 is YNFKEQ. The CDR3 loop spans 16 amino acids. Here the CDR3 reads CASSHDVSGSYNEQFF.

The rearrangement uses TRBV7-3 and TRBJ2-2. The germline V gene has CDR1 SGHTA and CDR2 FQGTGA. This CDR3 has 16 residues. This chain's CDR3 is CASSLAGVPNTGELFF.

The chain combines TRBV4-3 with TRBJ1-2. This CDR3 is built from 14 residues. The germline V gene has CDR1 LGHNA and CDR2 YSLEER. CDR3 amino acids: CASSSRWVLYGYTF.

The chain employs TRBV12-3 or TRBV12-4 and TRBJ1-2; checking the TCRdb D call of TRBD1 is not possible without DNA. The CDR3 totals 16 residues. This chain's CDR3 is CASSPYRGQGPHGYTF.

CDR3 in amino acids: CASSLGHSRGYEQFF. The chain is built from TRBV5-5 and TRBJ2-1. CDR1 and CDR2 from the germline V gene are SGHKS and YYEKEE (reference sequence). The CDR3 loop spans 15 amino acids.

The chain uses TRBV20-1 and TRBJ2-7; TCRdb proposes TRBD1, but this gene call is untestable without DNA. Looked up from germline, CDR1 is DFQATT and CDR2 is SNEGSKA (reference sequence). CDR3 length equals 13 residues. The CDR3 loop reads CSATGPNSYEQYF.

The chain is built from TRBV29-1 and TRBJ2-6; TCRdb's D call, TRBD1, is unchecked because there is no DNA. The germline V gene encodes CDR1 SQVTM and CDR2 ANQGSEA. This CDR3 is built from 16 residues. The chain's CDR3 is CSVEGTLLSGANVLTF.

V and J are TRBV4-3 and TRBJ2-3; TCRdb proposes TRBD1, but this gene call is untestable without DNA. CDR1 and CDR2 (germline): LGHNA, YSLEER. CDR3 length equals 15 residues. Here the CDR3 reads CASSQERQGPDTQYF.

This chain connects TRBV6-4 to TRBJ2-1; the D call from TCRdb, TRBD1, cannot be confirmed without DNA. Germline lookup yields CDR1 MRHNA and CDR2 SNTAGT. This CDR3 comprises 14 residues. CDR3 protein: CASRGQGHGDEQFF.

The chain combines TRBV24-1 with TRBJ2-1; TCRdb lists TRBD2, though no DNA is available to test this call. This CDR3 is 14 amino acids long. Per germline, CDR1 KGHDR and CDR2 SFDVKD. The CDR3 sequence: CATSDLTSRNEQFF.

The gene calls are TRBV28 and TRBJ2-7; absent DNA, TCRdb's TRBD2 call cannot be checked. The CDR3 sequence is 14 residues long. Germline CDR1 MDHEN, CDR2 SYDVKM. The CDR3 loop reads CASSFERGVYEQYF.

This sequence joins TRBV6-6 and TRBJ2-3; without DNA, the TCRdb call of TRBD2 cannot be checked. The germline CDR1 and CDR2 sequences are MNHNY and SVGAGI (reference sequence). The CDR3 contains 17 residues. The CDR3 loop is CASNSFGAGGGGETQYF.

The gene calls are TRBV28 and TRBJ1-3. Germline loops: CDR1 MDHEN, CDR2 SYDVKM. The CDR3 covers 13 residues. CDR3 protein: CASSFGPGNTIYF.

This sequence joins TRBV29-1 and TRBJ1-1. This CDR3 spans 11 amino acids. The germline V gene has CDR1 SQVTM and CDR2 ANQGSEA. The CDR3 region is CSVSGNTEAFF.

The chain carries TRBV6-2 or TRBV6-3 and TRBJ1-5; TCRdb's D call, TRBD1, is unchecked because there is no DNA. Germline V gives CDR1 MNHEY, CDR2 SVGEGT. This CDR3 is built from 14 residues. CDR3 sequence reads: CASSYGQPNQPQHF.

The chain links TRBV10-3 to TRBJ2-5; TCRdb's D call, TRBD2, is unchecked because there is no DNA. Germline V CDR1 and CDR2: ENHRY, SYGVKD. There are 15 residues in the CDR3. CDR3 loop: CAISESVSEGETQYF.